The 17 T cell receptor beta chains given below trace back to one sample, sequenced in a study of control samples from healthy donors and cancer patients. The protocol was immunoSEQ multiplex PCR, while the TCRdb copy is restricted to in-frame clones and leaves out a portion. The sample contains about 96,000 clones, over 90% of which appear only once. Sequenced sample: blood. The receptors come from a man aged 18 to 29 in good health.

The chain employs TRBV30 and TRBJ1-3, with a weak D call TRBD1 (5 bases). Germline V gene lookup returns CDR1 GTSNPN and CDR2 SVGIG (reference sequence). The CDR3 contains 15 residues. V lost 5 bases and J 4 bases, leaving 18 bases between the germline ends. Here the CDR3 reads CAWGGAPILGNTIYF. In DNA form, the CDR3 reads TGTGCCTGGGGCGGGGCCCCAATCCTCGGAAACACCATATATTTT.

The V call is TRBV27, the J call TRBJ1-1; D gene uncertain. The CDR3 spans 13 residues. The germline V gene has CDR1 MNHEY and CDR2 SMNVEV (reference sequence). The V end lost 3 bases, the J end lost 5 bases, and 10 bases lay between the germline ends. This CDR3 reads CASSFGERTEAFF. The CDR3, as DNA: TGTGCCAGCAGTTTTGGGGAAAGGACTGAAGCTTTCTTT.

This chain uses TRBV28 with TRBJ2-7; a weak D match, TRBD1 (6 bases). Germline CDR1 is MDHEN and CDR2 is SYDVKM. The V end lost 4 bases, the J end lost 1 base, and 11 bases lay between the germline ends. The CDR3 loop spans 14 amino acids. CDR3 protein: CASSSRTDSYEQYF. In DNA form, the CDR3 reads TGTGCCAGCAGTTCAAGGACAGATTCCTACGAGCAGTACTTC.

This clone was recorded only once. This chain uses TRBV19 with TRBJ1-2; possible D gene TRBD1, 5 bases. Germline V gives CDR1 LNHDA, CDR2 SQIVND (reference sequence). Trimming removed 1 base at V and 4 bases at J, with 16 bases between. This CDR3 has 16 residues. The CDR3 DNA reads TGTGCCAGTAGTATAGTTCCAGGGAGCCTCTCCTATGGCTACACCTTC. Protein product: CASSIVPGSLSYGYTF.

This chain joins TRBV7-8 and TRBJ1-5; TRBD1 is a possible D gene (6 bases). CDR1 and CDR2 (germline): SGHVS, FQNEAQ. The CDR3 covers 16 residues. Deletions cut 5 bases from V and 0 bases from J, with 14 bases between. In nucleotides, the CDR3 is TGTGCCAGCAGCAAGGACAGTCTTTATAGCAATCAGCCCCAGCATTTT. Translating it yields CASSKDSLYSNQPQHF.

This chain uses TRBV9 with TRBJ2-6, with D hard to call. CDR1 and CDR2 (germline): SGDLS, YYNGEE. The V end was cut by 4 bases, the J end by 0 bases, with 14 bases between. The CDR3 spans 17 residues. The DNA of the CDR3 is TGTGCCAGCAGCCCCCGCCAGATCAGCTCTGGGGCCAACGTCCTGACTTTC. Amino acid sequence: CASSPRQISSGANVLTF.

This chain uses TRBV18 with TRBJ2-1, with TRBD1 as a possible D gene (6 bases). The CDR3 covers 15 residues. The germline gives CDR1 KGHSH, CDR2 LQKENI. V dropped 3 bases and J dropped 4 bases, with 13 bases sitting between them. The CDR3 nucleotides are TGTGCCAGCTCACCGGGAATAGGGACATACAATGAGCAGTTCTTC. It encodes CASSPGIGTYNEQFF.

This clone was recorded only once. The V gene is TRBV5-4, the J gene TRBJ1-3, with no clear D. Germline assignment: CDR1 SGHNT and CDR2 YYREEE (reference sequence). V lost 6 bases to trimming and J lost 6 bases, with 13 bases between them. This CDR3 comprises 13 residues. As DNA, the CDR3 is TGTGCCAGCACCTTCCCGCCGGAAAACACCATATATTTT. Translation gives CASTFPPENTIYF.

The chain joins TRBV5-1 to TRBJ2-1, with 15 bases matching TRBD2. V dropped 3 bases and J dropped 9; count of bases not matched to a gene: 10. This CDR3 spans 17 amino acids. Germline V gene data show CDR1 as SGHRS and CDR2 as YFSETQ. CDR3 sequence reads: CASSSGLAGGRGGEQFF. The CDR3 DNA follows: TGCGCCAGCAGCTCTGGACTAGCGGGAGGGCGAGGGGGTGAGCAGTTCTTC.

This clone was seen a single time. The V gene is TRBV30, the J gene TRBJ2-1; TRBD1 matches 8 bases. This CDR3 has 14 residues. Germline V gene data show CDR1 as GTSNPN and CDR2 as SVGIG (reference sequence). Trimming took 7 bases from V and 5 from J; bases not matched to a gene: 10. Here the CDR3 DNA reads TGTGCCTTTACGCTGGGGACAGGCCACAATGAGCAGTTCTTC. Translated: CAFTLGTGHNEQFF.

The rearrangement uses TRBV12-3 or TRBV12-4 and TRBJ1-2; a weak D match, TRBD1 (5 bases). The V gene lost 10 bases and the J gene lost 3 bases, with 12 bases spanning the gap. The CDR3 runs 12 residues. CDR3: CAIAGTHYGYTF. The CDR3 nucleotides are TGTGCCATCGCCGGGACCCACTATGGCTACACCTTC.

The J gene is TRBJ2-3, the V gene TRBV30, with 7 bases aligning to TRBD2. CDR1 and CDR2 (germline): GTSNPN, SVGIG (reference sequence). The CDR3 extends over 13 amino acids. Losses at the gene ends were 3 bases for V and 7 bases for J; bases not matched to a gene: 7. In nucleotides, the CDR3 is TGTGCCTGGAGGGGCGGGAGACCTAATACGCAGTATTTT. It encodes CAWRGGRPNTQYF.

The rearrangement joins TRBV2 to TRBJ1-1; D perhaps matches TRBD1 (6 bases). Germline V gene sequence: CDR1 SNHLY, CDR2 FYNNEI. Trimming pared 8 bases from V and 1 base from J, leaving 17 bases between. CDR3 length equals 15 residues. The CDR3: CASHDLGTPNTEAFF. Here the CDR3 DNA reads TGTGCCAGCCACGACCTTGGGACACCGAACACTGAAGCTTTCTTT.

The CDR3 bases are TGTGCCAGCAGCCCGGGGGCAGACTCAATGAACACTGAAGCTTTCTTT. It is translated as CASSPGADSMNTEAFF. The chain has TRBV9 and TRBJ1-1; D perhaps matches TRBD1 (6 bases). Germline assignment: CDR1 SGDLS and CDR2 YYNGEE. This CDR3 region has 16 residues. The V end lost 4 bases, the J end lost 0 bases, and 16 bases lay between the germline ends.

This chain joins TRBV10-3 and TRBJ1-1; no definite D call. V gave up 2 bases and J gave up 1 base, with 8 bases separating them. The germline CDR1 and CDR2 sequences are ENHRY and SYGVKD. The length of the CDR3 is 14 residues. The CDR3 loop is CAISEGYRNTEAFF. The CDR3 DNA sequence: TGTGCCATCAGTGAGGGCTACAGGAACACTGAAGCTTTCTTT.

This clone was seen only once. One end of the junction is discordant with germline, which a read error may explain. J is TRBJ2-3 and V is TRBV4-2, with 9 bases identical to TRBD2. Looked up from germline, CDR1 is LGHNA and CDR2 is YNFKEQ. The CDR3 consists of 17 residues. CDR3 sequence reads: CASSQESLAGPTDTQYF. The CDR3, as DNA: TGTGCCAGCAGTCAAGAGTCTCTAGCGGGGCCCACAGATACGCAGTATTTT.

The J gene is TRBJ2-5, the V gene TRBV5-6; tentative D call: TRBD1 (5 bases). From germline, CDR1 is SGHDT and CDR2 YYEEEE. The CDR3 extends over 15 amino acids. V was pared by 0 bases and J by 5 bases, with 14 bases between. This CDR3 is CASSLARAGRETQYF. The CDR3 DNA sequence: TGTGCCAGCAGCTTGGCCCGGGCAGGGCGGGAGACCCAGTACTTC.